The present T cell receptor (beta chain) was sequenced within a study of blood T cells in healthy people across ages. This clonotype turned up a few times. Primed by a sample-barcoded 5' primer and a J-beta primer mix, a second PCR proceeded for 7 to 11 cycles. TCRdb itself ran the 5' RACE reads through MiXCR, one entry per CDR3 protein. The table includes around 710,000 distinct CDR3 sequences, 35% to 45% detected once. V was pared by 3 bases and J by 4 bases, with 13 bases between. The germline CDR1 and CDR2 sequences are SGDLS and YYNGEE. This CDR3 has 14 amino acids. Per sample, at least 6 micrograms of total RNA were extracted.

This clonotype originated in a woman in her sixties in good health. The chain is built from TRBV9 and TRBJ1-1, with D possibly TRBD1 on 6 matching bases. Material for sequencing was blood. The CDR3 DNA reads TGTGCCAGCAGCGCAAACACGGGGGCCACTGAAGCTTTCTTT. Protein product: CASSANTGATEAFF.